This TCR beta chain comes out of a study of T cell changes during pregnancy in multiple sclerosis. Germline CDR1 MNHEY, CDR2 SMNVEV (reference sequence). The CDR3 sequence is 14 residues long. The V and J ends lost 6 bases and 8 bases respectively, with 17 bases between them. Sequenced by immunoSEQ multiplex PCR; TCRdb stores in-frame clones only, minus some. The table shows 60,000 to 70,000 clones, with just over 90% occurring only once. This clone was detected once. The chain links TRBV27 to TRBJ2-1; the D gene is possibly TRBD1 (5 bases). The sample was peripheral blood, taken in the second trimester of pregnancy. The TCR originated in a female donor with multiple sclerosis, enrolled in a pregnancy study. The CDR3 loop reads CASSDSPLGDEQFF. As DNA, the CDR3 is TGTGCCAGCAGCGACAGTCCCCTTGGAGATGAGCAGTTCTTC.